The subject of this entry is one T cell receptor (beta chain). Its antigen remains unidentified. No base quality values were provided; no much bigger clone lies one nucleotide off. The sample's time point label is to be understood as: blood from clinic visit 5 months post-surgery; TSC patient then seizure free. Surgery cases with the highest brain T cell transcript signatures were selected for TCR beta chain sequencing of brain tissue and, where available, blood. Before surgery, patients had received at least one anti-epileptic drug. The TCR-sequenced patients were children whose drug-resistant epilepsy was caused by tuberous sclerosis complex, focal cortical dysplasia, Rasmussen encephalitis or hemimegalencephaly. The Monarch genomic DNA purification kit was used to extract bulk genomic DNA from unsorted brain tissue and from whole blood. The germline V gene yields SGHAT for CDR1 and FQNNGV for CDR2. From the cysteine up to the phenylalanine, the CDR3 has a length of 15 residues. This entry keeps only the CDR3 DNA: 45 bases, framed from base 1. The germline V end is reduced by 4 bases and the J end by 5 bases; junction bases left unmatched: 2.

The data were obtained in a study of brain T cells in children with intractable seizures (dated by TCRdb to the early 2020s). Looking at the study overall: Resected brain tissue from some 49 pediatric epilepsy surgery cases was initially screened for immune gene transcripts with a NanoString immunology panel. Eight of the 12 selected surgery cases also had pre-surgery blood sequenced, which left four cases with brain tissue only.

The immunoSEQ assay was used to generate TCR beta chain sequences from genomic DNA. As for how the authors treated the data: CDR3 sequences that did not begin with the conserved framework cysteine at position 104 were removed by hand. To get clonality, the normalized Shannon's Diversity Index was subtracted from one, giving values from 0 (maximal diversity) to 1 (oligoclonal). Chi-squared comparison-of-proportions tests were used to check whether the frequency of the same CDR3 differed between samples, for example brain versus blood. Public clonotypes were identified through searches of immuneACCESS, and similarity to known antiviral clonotypes was evaluated with the VDJdb browser. Sourced from immuneACCESS, this table was stored by TCRdb with only in-frame sequences that have V and J called. A share of the clones is absent; for the studies checked, an unresolved V gene accounts for under half, and the remainder has no known explanation. D and trimming come from the DNA, and the V and J calls and clone size come from that table. The table for this sample lists about 350,000 clones; over 90% of them were counted only once. The ten top clones hold roughly 5.7% of the sample.

What the authors observed across the whole study: The patients' HCMV serostatus was not known, and viral specificity was inferred solely from CDR3 sequence similarity. Because pre- and post-surgery blood were sequenced to different depths, clones absent from the pre-surgery sample may reflect undersampling.

The material was peripheral blood, obtained about 5 months after surgery. This receptor was identified in a boy in the first two years of life with tuberous sclerosis and intractable seizures. The rearrangement combines TRBV11-2 with TRBJ2-3; 14 middle bases align to TRBD2. DNA sequence: TGTGCCAGCAGCTACGGACTAGCGGGAGGAGATACGCAGTATTTT. This encodes CASSYGLAGGDTQYF.